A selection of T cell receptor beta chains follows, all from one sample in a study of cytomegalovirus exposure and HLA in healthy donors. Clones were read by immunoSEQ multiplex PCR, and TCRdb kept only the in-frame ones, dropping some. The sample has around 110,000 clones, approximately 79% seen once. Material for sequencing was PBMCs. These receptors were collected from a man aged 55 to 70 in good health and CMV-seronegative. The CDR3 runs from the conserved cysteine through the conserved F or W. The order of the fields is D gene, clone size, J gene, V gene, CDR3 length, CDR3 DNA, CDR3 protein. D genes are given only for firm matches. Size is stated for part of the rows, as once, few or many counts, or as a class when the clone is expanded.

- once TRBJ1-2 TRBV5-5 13 TGTGCCAGCAGTTCCCAGGGGTCCTATGGCTACACCTTC CASSSQGSYGYTF
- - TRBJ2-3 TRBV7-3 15 TGTGCCAGCAGCTTAAGAGGCAGAAGCACAGATACGCAGTATTTT CASSLRGRSTDTQYF
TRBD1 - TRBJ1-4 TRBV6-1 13 TGTGCCAGCAGTGGGGGACAGGTTGAAAAACTGTTTTTT CASSGGQVEKLFF
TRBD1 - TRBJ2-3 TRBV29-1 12 TGCAGCGTTCGGACAGGGGGGGATACGCAGTATTTT CSVRTGGDTQYF
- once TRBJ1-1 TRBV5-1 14 TGCGCCAGCAGCTTAGAGGGCACGAACACTGAAGCTTTCTTT CASSLEGTNTEAFF
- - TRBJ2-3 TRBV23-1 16 TGCGCCAGCAGCCCGGACAGAAGCTATGGAACAGATACGCAGTATTTT CASSPDRSYGTDTQYF
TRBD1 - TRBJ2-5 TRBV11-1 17 TGTGCCAGCAGCTTATCTCGGACAGGGTGGGGGACGGAGACCCAGTACTTC CASSLSRTGWGTETQYF
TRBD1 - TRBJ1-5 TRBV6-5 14 TGTGCCAGCAGCCTCAGACAGGGGGGTCAGCCCCAGCATTTT CASSLRQGGQPQHF
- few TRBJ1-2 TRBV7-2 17 TGTGCCAGCAGCCCCCCCCCTCTGGGGGGGGGCAACTATGGCTACACCTTC CASSPPPLGGGNYGYTF
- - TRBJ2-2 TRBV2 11 TGTGCCAGCAGTGCTAGCGGGGAGCTGTTTTTT CASSASGELFF
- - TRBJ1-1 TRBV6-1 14 TGTGCCAGCACCGGTACAGGTCTGAACACTGAAGCTTTCTTT CASTGTGLNTEAFF
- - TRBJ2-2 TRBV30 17 TGTGCCTGGAGTGTAATCTCATCCGGCAGGGGTATCGGGGAGCTGTTTTTT CAWSVISSGRGIGELFF
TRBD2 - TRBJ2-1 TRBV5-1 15 TGCGCCAGCAGCTTCGAGACTAGCGGTTACAATGAGCAGTTCTTC CASSFETSGYNEQFF
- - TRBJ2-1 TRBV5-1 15 TGCGCCAGCAGCGAACAGGGAGGGACGTACAATGAGCAGTTCTTC CASSEQGGTYNEQFF
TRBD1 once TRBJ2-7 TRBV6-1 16 TGTGCCAGCAGTGAAGCGGGGACAGGGAACCCCTACGAGCAGTACTTC CASSEAGTGNPYEQYF
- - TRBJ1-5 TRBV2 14 TGTGCCAGCAGTAGGACAAATAGCAATCAGCCCCAGCATTTT CASSRTNSNQPQHF
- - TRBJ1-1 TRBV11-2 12 TGTGCCAGCAGCTTTGGAGCCCTTAAAGCTTTCTTT CASSFGALKAFF
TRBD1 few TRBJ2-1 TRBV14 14 TGTGCCAGCAGCCAAGATCCCAGGGGGAATGAGCAGTTCTTC CASSQDPRGNEQFF
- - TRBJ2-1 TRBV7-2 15 TGTGCCAGCAGCCCGAGGCGGAGCTCCTACAATGAGCAGTTCTTC CASSPRRSSYNEQFF
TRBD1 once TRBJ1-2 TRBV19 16 TGTGCCAGTCGGACCGGGGCGGGGCAGGGGGAATATGGCTACACCTTC CASRTGAGQGEYGYTF
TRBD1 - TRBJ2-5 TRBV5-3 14 TGTGCCAGAAGCTTCCGGGACAGGGAGGAGACCCAGTACTTC CARSFRDREETQYF
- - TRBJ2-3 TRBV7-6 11 TGTGCCAGCAGCTTACAGGATACGCAGTATTTT CASSLQDTQYF
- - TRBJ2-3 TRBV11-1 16 TGTGCCAGCAGCCCGGGTGATAGACAGATAACAGATACGCAGTATTTT CASSPGDRQITDTQYF
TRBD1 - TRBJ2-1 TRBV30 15 TGTGCCTGGAGTCGACAGGGGGGGGGTGCTACTGGGCAGTTCTTC CAWSRQGGGATGQFF
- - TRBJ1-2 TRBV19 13 TGTGCCAGTAGTATTGGGGGGAACTATGGCTACACCTTC CASSIGGNYGYTF
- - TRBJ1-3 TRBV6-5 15 TGTGCCAGCAGTTACTCGAGTAACTTAGGAAACACCATATATTTT CASSYSSNLGNTIYF
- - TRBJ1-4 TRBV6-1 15 TGTGCCAGCAGTGAAGCGCTCCCAACCGGGGAAAAACTGTTTTTT CASSEALPTGEKLFF
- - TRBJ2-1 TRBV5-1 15 TGCGCCAGCAGCCAAAGACTAGGTTCATACAATGAGCAGTTCTTC CASSQRLGSYNEQFF
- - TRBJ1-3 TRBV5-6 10 TGTGCCAGCAGCCGGGCGGGATTCGATTTT CASSRAGFDF
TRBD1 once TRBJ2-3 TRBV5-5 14 TGTGCCAGCAGCTTACAGGGGGCCACAGATACGCAGTATTTT CASSLQGATDTQYF
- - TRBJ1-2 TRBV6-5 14 TGTGCCAGCAGTTACAGGACAGAAGGCTATGGCTACACCTTC CASSYRTEGYGYTF
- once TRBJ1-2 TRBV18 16 TGTGCCAGCTCACCTCGAGGTGGATCCAGGGGCACTGGCTACACCTTC CASSPRGGSRGTGYTF
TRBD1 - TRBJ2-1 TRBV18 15 TGTGCCAGCTCACCAAAGGGGGCGTCCTACAATGAGCAGTTCTTC CASSPKGASYNEQFF
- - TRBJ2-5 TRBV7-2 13 TGTGCCAGCAGCTTCCAGGGACAAGAGACCCAGTACTTC CASSFQGQETQYF
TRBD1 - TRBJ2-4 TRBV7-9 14 TGTGCCAGCAGCTCGGACAGGAGGACAAACATTCAGTACTTC CASSSDRRTNIQYF
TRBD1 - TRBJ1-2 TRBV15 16 TGTGCCACCAGCAACCCGGGACAGGGGAGTGGGTATGGCTACACCTTC CATSNPGQGSGYGYTF
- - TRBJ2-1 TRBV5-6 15 TGTGCCAGCAGCCCAAATATACAAAATATCAATGAGCAGTTCTTC CASSPNIQNINEQFF
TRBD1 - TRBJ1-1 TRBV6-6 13 TGTGCCAGCAGTTACGACCAGGGGGATGAAGCTTTCTTT CASSYDQGDEAFF
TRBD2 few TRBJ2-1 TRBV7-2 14 TGTGCCAGCAGCTTAACTAGCGGGGGTGGTGAGCAGTTCTTC CASSLTSGGGEQFF
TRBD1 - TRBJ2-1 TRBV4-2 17 TGTGCCAGCAGCCAAGGGCCGACAGGGGGCGTCGACAATGAGCAGTTCTTC CASSQGPTGGVDNEQFF
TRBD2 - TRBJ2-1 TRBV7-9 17 TGTGCCAGCGGAAGATCTAGCGGTTCTAGCTCCTACAATGAGCAGTTCTTC CASGRSSGSSSYNEQFF
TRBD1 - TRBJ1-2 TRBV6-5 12 TGTGCCAGCAGCCCGGGACAGAATGGCTACACCTTC CASSPGQNGYTF
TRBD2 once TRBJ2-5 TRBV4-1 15 TGCGCCAGCAGCCAAAGGGCGGGGGGACAAGAGACCCAGTACTTC CASSQRAGGQETQYF
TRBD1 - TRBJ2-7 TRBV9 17 TGTGCCAGCAGCCGCACTCCAGGGGGCGGTAGTTCCTACGAGCAGTACTTC CASSRTPGGGSSYEQYF
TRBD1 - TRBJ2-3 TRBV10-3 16 TGTGCCATCAGCGAGGCAGGGGGCGCCCCGACAGATACGCAGTATTTT CAISEAGGAPTDTQYF